One and the same sample provided the 22 T cell receptor beta chains below, sequenced in a study of T-cell reconstitution after alpha-beta-depleted transplantation in children. Unique molecular identifiers featured in how the TCRbeta library was prepared. Using its own MiXCR run on the PCR reads, TCRdb lists one record per CDR3 protein. The profile shows about 400,000 distinct CDR3 sequences, about 16% of them singletons. This specimen consisted of PBMCs, mostly from graft donor cells, obtained 360 days after TCRalphabeta/CD19-depleted stem cell transplant. These receptors all stem from a boy in the first two years of life who had a stem cell transplant for Wiskott-Aldrich syndrome, so the T cells may come from the graft donor.

This clonotype was found a few times. The chain recombines TRBV12-3 or TRBV12-4 with TRBJ2-1, with D uncertain. The CDR3 runs 16 residues. The V end lost 5 bases, the J end lost 0 bases, and 14 bases lay between the germline ends. CDR3 nucleotides: TGTGCCAGCAGTCTACGAGCGAACCCCTCCTACAATGAGCAGTTCTTC. Its translation: CASSLRANPSYNEQFF.

The chain combines TRBV7-9 with TRBJ2-1; 8 positions match TRBD1. Germline CDR1 SEHNR, CDR2 FQNEAQ (reference sequence). V lost 0 bases to trimming and J lost 11 bases; unmatched junction nucleotides: 0. The CDR3 is 12 amino acids. The CDR3 DNA reads TGTGCCAGCAGCTTAGCCAGGGGGCAGCAGTTCTTC. Translating it yields CASSLARGQQFF.

The rearrangement uses TRBV7-9 and TRBJ1-1, with 8 bases identical to TRBD1. The CDR3 length is 16 residues. V lost 1 base and J lost 2; bases outside the gene matches: 6. The germline CDR1 and CDR2 sequences are SEHNR and FQNEAQ (reference sequence). CDR3: CASSLGTGPANTEAFF. DNA of the CDR3: TGTGCCAGCAGCTTAGGGACAGGGCCGGCAAACACTGAAGCTTTCTTT.

A few counts support this clonotype. The chain recombines TRBV20-1 with TRBJ2-7, with D maybe TRBD2 (6 bases). Trimming took off 6 bases at V and 4 bases at J, with 16 bases between the two ends. CDR3 length: 13 residues. Germline lookup yields CDR1 DFQATT and CDR2 SNEGSKA (reference sequence). In nucleotides, the CDR3 is TGCAGTGCCCGCCTTGCGGGAAGGTACGAGCAGTACTTC. Its translation is CSARLAGRYEQYF.

The V gene is TRBV10-3, the J gene TRBJ2-3; 8 bases match TRBD2. The V gene's germline CDR1 is ENHRY and CDR2 SYGVKD. This CDR3 is 18 amino acids long. V trimming: 4 bases; J trimming: 4 bases; junction bases outside the gene matches: 16. The CDR3 nucleotides are TGTGCCATCAGTGGGCTCCCAGGAGCGGGAGTGTGGGCAGATACGCAGTATTTT. It codes for CAISGLPGAGVWADTQYF.

This chain connects TRBV10-3 to TRBJ1-4; TRBD1 matches at 7 bases. With V trimmed by 11 bases and J by 3 bases, 9 bases remained unmatched. Germline V gene data show CDR1 as ENHRY and CDR2 as SYGVKD. The CDR3 has 14 residues. The CDR3 protein is CAASPGQANEKLFF. The CDR3 nucleotides are TGTGCCGCATCGCCCGGACAGGCTAATGAAAAACTGTTTTTT.

V usage is TRBV5-1 and J usage is TRBJ2-5; 9 bases are shared with TRBD1. The V segment lost 0 bases and the J segment 1 base; nucleotides outside the gene matches: 10. CDR1 is SGHRS and CDR2 is YFSETQ in the germline V gene. The CDR3 contains 18 residues. The CDR3 reads CASSLGRTGAASQETQYF. The CDR3, as DNA: TGCGCCAGCAGCTTGGGTCGGACAGGGGCCGCCTCCCAAGAGACCCAGTACTTC.

This clonotype turned up a few times. The chain employs TRBV6-5 and TRBJ2-1; 11 nucleotides match TRBD2. With V trimmed by 0 bases and J by 3 bases, 10 bases remained unmatched. Germline-derived CDR1 and CDR2 are MNHEY and SVGAGI. The CDR3 length is 19 residues. The CDR3 DNA reads as TGTGCCAGCAGTTACTCTAGGGCGTCCGGACTAGCGGGCTACAATGAGCAGTTCTTC. This codes for CASSYSRASGLAGYNEQFF.

This clonotype was detected ten times or more. The V and J genes are TRBV29-1 and TRBJ2-1; possibly TRBD1 for D (6 bases). The CDR3 contains 12 residues. V was shortened by 0 bases and J by 16 bases, with 16 bases between the two germline ends. Germline V gene data show CDR1 as SQVTM and CDR2 as ANQGSEA. The CDR3 loop is CSVEEGGGFGFF. The CDR3 region has the DNA TGCAGCGTTGAAGAGGGTGGGGGCTTCGGATTCTTC.

The chain employs TRBV18 and TRBJ1-3; D is unclear. V was clipped by 2 bases and J by 3 bases, with 11 bases between them. This CDR3 has 15 amino acids. The germline CDR1 and CDR2 sequences are KGHSH and LQKENI. The DNA for the CDR3 is TGTGCCAGCTCACCAACGACGGGTCGTGGAAACACCATATATTTT. Translating it yields CASSPTTGRGNTIYF.

The CDR3 protein is CASSSPGRGEKLFF. In DNA form, the CDR3 reads TGTGCCAGCAGCTCTCCGGGGCGAGGGGAAAAACTGTTTTTT. The chain links TRBV12-3 or TRBV12-4 to TRBJ1-4; D perhaps matches TRBD1 (5 bases). Deletions cut 6 bases from V and 8 bases from J, with 16 bases between. The CDR3 covers 14 residues.

The chain couples TRBV20-1 to TRBJ1-3; the D is unclear. CDR3 length: 14 amino acids. Between the trimmed V and J ends, which lost 1 base and 2 bases, there was a span of 9 bases. Germline values: CDR1 DFQATT, CDR2 SNEGSKA (reference sequence). CDR3 sequence: CSARGLRAGNTIYF. The CDR3 DNA is TGCAGTGCTAGAGGTTTAAGGGCTGGAAACACCATATATTTT.

This clonotype was observed a few times. The chain uses TRBV2 and TRBJ2-5; 12 nucleotides line up with TRBD1. Germline V lookup: CDR1 SNHLY, CDR2 FYNNEI. The J segment lost 4 bases and the V segment lost 4 bases, leaving 4 bases of the junction unmatched. This CDR3 has 15 amino acids. The CDR3 spells CASSGWDRGRETQYF. CDR3 DNA sequence: TGTGCCAGCAGTGGATGGGACAGGGGGCGAGAGACCCAGTACTTC.

This clonotype was observed a handful of times. The rearrangement uses TRBV12-3 or TRBV12-4 and TRBJ1-6; 8 positions match TRBD1. The CDR3 spans 15 residues. After removal of 5 bases from V and 10 bases from J, the junction contained 10 bases not matched to a gene. The CDR3 region has the DNA TGTGCCAGCAGTCCAAGACAGGGGTCGGGATCACCCCTCCACTTT. Encoded protein: CASSPRQGSGSPLHF.

This clonotype was seen only a few times. The V and J genes are TRBV25-1 and TRBJ2-2, with D possibly called TRBD1 or TRBD2 (5 bases each). The CDR3 sequence is 13 residues long. Germline lookup yields CDR1 MGHDK and CDR2 SYGVNS. V lost 1 base and J lost 12, with 12 bases in between. This CDR3 reads CASSESGLPKLFF. The CDR3 nucleotides are TGTGCCAGCAGTGAATCGGGGCTTCCGAAGCTGTTTTTT.

This clonotype has a handful of counts. The chain carries TRBV4-2 and TRBJ2-5; TRBD2 agrees at 9 bases. The CDR3 loop spans 18 amino acids. V gave up 1 base and J gave up 7 bases; unmatched junction bases: 16. Germline CDR1 LGHNA, CDR2 YNFKEQ. The CDR3 DNA follows: TGTGCCAGCAGCCAAGCTCCGTCGGGGCGGGGGGGACCAACGACCCAGTACTTC. As protein: CASSQAPSGRGGPTTQYF.

The chain has TRBV7-2 and TRBJ2-2, with D possibly matching TRBD2 (5 bases). CDR3 size: 16 residues. CDR1 SGHTA and CDR2 FQGNSA come from the germline V gene. V was clipped by 5 bases and J by 7 bases, with 20 bases between them. The CDR3 sequence is CASSPRFRREGGELFF. The CDR3, as DNA: TGTGCCAGCAGCCCCCGGTTTAGGAGAGAGGGCGGGGAGCTGTTTTTT.

This clonotype is a singleton in its sample. CDR3 protein: CASSELAGRQFF. CDR3 DNA sequence: TGTGCCAGCAGTGAACTAGCGGGGAGGCAGTTCTTC. V is TRBV2 and J is TRBJ2-1; 9 bases fit TRBD2. Trimming removed 2 bases from V and 12 bases from J; junction bases left unmatched: 2. Germline loops: CDR1 SNHLY, CDR2 FYNNEI. This CDR3 has 12 amino acids.

This clonotype was recorded a few times. The chain uses TRBV29-1 and TRBJ1-1; D might be TRBD1 (6 bases). Trimming removed 6 bases at V and 1 base at J, with 18 bases between. This CDR3 has 15 residues. Germline V gene data show CDR1 as SQVTM and CDR2 as ANQGSEA. CDR3 sequence reads: CSVPRQGTKNTEAFF. CDR3 DNA: TGCAGCGTCCCCCGGCAGGGGACAAAGAACACTGAAGCTTTCTTT.

This clonotype was seen only once. The J gene is TRBJ2-7, the V gene TRBV7-2, with D maybe TRBD2 (7 bases). Trimming took off 1 base at V and 2 bases at J, with 12 bases between the two ends. The CDR3 covers 15 residues. In germline, CDR1 is SGHTA, CDR2 FQGNSA. The CDR3 DNA reads TGTGCCAGCAGCTTAGGAGGGGGGGGTCCCTACGAGCAGTACTTC. Its translation is CASSLGGGGPYEQYF.

The V and J genes are TRBV28 and TRBJ2-5, with 9 positions matching TRBD2. Trimming removed 3 bases from V and 2 bases from J; junction bases left unmatched: 7. CDR3 size: 16 residues. Germline V lookup: CDR1 MDHEN, CDR2 SYDVKM. The CDR3 nucleotides are TGTGCCAGCAGTTTCGTCCCTGGACTAGCGCAAGAGACCCAGTACTTC. Amino acids: CASSFVPGLAQETQYF. The variable domain in full, completed from reference TRBV28 and TRBJ2-5, reads DVKVTQSSRYLVKRTGEKVFLECVQDMDHENMFWYRQDPGLGLRLIYFSYDVKMKEKGDIPEGYSVSREKKERFSLILESASTNQTSMYLCASSFVPGLAQETQYFGPGTRLLVL.

Note on this clonotype: The final CDR3 position lacks the conserved phenylalanine or tryptophan, pointing to a likely read error. No DNA is shown, since the ends of the CDR3 on it are uncertain; the CDR3 is the one TCRdb lists. The genes are TRBV12-3 or TRBV12-4 and TRBJ2-1; TRBD2, as called in the table, went unchecked against the DNA. The CDR3 has 16 amino acids, counting both end residues. CDR3 amino acids: CASSLGGGKGSGRASV.